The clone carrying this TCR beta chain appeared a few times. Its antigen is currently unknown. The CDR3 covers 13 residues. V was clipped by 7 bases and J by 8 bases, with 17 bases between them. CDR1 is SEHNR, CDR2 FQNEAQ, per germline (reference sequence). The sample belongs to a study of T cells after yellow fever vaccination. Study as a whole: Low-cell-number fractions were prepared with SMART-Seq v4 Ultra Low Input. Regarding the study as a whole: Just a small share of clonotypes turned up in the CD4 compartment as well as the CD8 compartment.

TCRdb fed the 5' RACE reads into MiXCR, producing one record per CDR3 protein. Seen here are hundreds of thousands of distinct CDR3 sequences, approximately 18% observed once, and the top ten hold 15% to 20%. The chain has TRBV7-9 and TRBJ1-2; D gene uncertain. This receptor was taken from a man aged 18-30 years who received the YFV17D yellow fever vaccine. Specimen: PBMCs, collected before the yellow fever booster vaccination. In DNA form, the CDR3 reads TGTGCCAGCAACCGAGGTACGGACTCCGGCTACACCTTC. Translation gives CASNRGTDSGYTF. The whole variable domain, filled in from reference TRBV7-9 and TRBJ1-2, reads DTGVSQNPRHKITKRGQNVTFRCDPISEHNRLYWYRQTLGQGPEFLTYFQNEAQLEKSRLLSDRFSAERPKGSFSTLEIQRTEQGDSAMYLCASNRGTDSGYTFGSGTRLTVV.